This T cell receptor (beta chain) was observed in a study of cytomegalovirus exposure and HLA in healthy donors. The CDR3 is made up of 13 amino acids. The V gene's germline CDR1 is MDHEN and CDR2 SYDVKM. Between the trimmed V and J ends, which lost 6 bases and 5 bases, there was a span of 14 bases. Use of 60 Vbeta and 13 Jbeta primers characterized the PCR. The assay was immunoSEQ multiplex PCR, and TCRdb's table has in-frame clones only and misses some. The table includes about 120,000 clones, 60% to 85% detected once. The sequencing input was PBMCs. The chain joins TRBV28 to TRBJ2-7, with D possibly being TRBD2 (6 bases). This receptor was obtained from a woman between 35 and 50 years old in good health and CMV-seropositive. In nucleotides, the CDR3 is TGTGCCAGCAGAGGACGGAGGGTCCACGAGCAGTACTTC. Its translation is CASRGRRVHEQYF.